One sample yielded the 15 T cell receptor beta chains listed below, sequenced in a study of shared clonotypes between healthy human individuals. Libraries were prepared by immunoSEQ multiplex PCR; TCRdb keeps only in-frame clonotypes and omits some of them. The sample has 450,000 to 500,000 clones, 81% seen once. The sequenced sample consisted of PBMCs. The receptors shown here come from a woman between 40 and 55 years old in good health. Some clones in this sample may be carry-over from other donors' samples.

For this clone: Other DNA sequences within the sample encode an identical CDR3. The rearrangement joins TRBV7-3 to TRBJ2-2; D gene uncertain. The CDR3 is 14 residues long. The germline V gene encodes CDR1 SGHTA and CDR2 FQGTGA. V lost 3 bases and J 0 bases, leaving 5 bases between the germline ends. In DNA form, the CDR3 reads TGTGCCAGCAGCTTCACGGCGAACACCGGGGAGCTGTTTTTT. Residues: CASSFTANTGELFF.

This clone was found many times. The genes are TRBV5-6 and TRBJ2-1, with 7 bases lining up with TRBD1. Germline V gene data show CDR1 as SGHDT and CDR2 as YYEEEE. The CDR3 is made up of 16 amino acids. The J segment lost 0 bases and the V segment lost 10 bases, leaving 13 bases of the junction unmatched. The CDR3 sequence: CAQADFGQASYNEQFF. In nucleotides, the CDR3 is TGTGCCCAAGCTGATTTCGGACAGGCCTCCTACAATGAGCAGTTCTTC.

In its sample, this clone was seen once. This chain connects TRBV5-1 to TRBJ1-5; TRBD1 agrees at 7 bases. Looked up from germline, CDR1 is SGHRS and CDR2 is YFSETQ. The CDR3 is made up of 15 amino acids. The ends lost 3 bases at V and 2 bases at J; junction bases unmatched: 5. The CDR3: CASSSDGQGNQPQHF. DNA for the CDR3: TGCGCCAGCAGCTCGGACGGACAGGGCAATCAGCCCCAGCATTTT.

The chain recombines TRBV9 with TRBJ2-1; D unresolved. V was shortened by 0 bases and J by 6 bases, with 10 bases between the two germline ends. This CDR3 spans 14 amino acids. Looked up from germline, CDR1 is SGDLS and CDR2 is YYNGEE. CDR3 amino acids: CASSVGSDFNEQFF. CDR3 DNA: TGTGCCAGCAGCGTAGGGAGTGATTTCAATGAGCAGTTCTTC.

Details on this clone: A far larger clone is one nucleotide away, so this likely arose from a read error. The same CDR3 is also encoded by other DNA sequences in this sample. The V and J genes are TRBV29-1 and TRBJ1-1, with TRBD1 matching over 9 bases. The germline CDR1 and CDR2 sequences are SQVTM and ANQGSEA. The CDR3 totals 12 residues. CDR3 loop: CSVERQGEEAFF. The CDR3 DNA sequence: TGCAGTGTTGAAAGACAGGGGGAGGAAGCTTTCTTT.

The J gene is TRBJ2-1, the V gene TRBV19, with unresolved D. The CDR3 has 15 residues. V lost 1 base to trimming and J lost 4 bases, with 11 bases between them. Germline V gives CDR1 LNHDA, CDR2 SQIVND (reference sequence). The CDR3 DNA sequence: TGTGCCAGTAGTATAGCGTGGGCCCCGTACAATGAGCAGTTCTTC. It encodes CASSIAWAPYNEQFF.

V is TRBV4-1 and J is TRBJ1-2; TRBD1 matches at 10 bases. J gave up 4 bases and V 1 base, and 12 bases lay outside the gene matches. The CDR3 length is 18 residues. CDR1 and CDR2 from the germline V gene are MGHRA and YSYEKL. The CDR3 region is CASSQGGDRGEAPYGYTF. The DNA of the CDR3 is TGCGCCAGCAGCCAAGGCGGGGACAGGGGAGAAGCCCCCTATGGCTACACCTTC.

To note about this clone: A far larger clone is one base from this, pointing to a likely read error. The rearrangement uses TRBV9 and TRBJ2-7, with 9 bases identical to TRBD1. CDR3 length equals 15 residues. The germline V gene encodes CDR1 SGDLS and CDR2 YYNGEE. The V gene end was trimmed by 0 bases and the J gene end by 0 bases; junction bases not matched to a gene: 1. The CDR3 coding sequence is TGTGCCAGCAGCGTAGGGACAGGGGTCTCCTACGAGCAGTACTTC. Translation: CASSVGTGVSYEQYF.

CDR3 DNA sequence: TGTGCCATCAGTGAGTCGGTCAGAACTTATGGGGGCGAGCAGTACTTC. Translated: CAISESVRTYGGEQYF. The chain couples TRBV10-3 to TRBJ2-7, with D perhaps matching TRBD1 or TRBD2 (5 bases each). The V gene's germline CDR1 is ENHRY and CDR2 SYGVKD. The CDR3 totals 16 residues. V was clipped by 0 bases and J by 6 bases, with 18 bases between them.

The gene calls are TRBV27 and TRBJ2-7, with 7 positions matching TRBD1. V lost 5 bases, J lost 4 bases, and 5 bases stayed unmatched. Germline V gene sequence: CDR1 MNHEY, CDR2 SMNVEV (reference sequence). There are 13 residues in the CDR3. CDR3 nucleotide sequence: TGTGCCAGCAGTCGGGACAGCATTTACGAGCAGTACTTC. As protein: CASSRDSIYEQYF.

The rearrangement joins TRBV15 to TRBJ2-1, with D possibly TRBD2 on 5 matching bases. V lost 5 bases, J lost 10 bases, and 15 bases lay in between. Looked up from germline, CDR1 is LNHNV and CDR2 is YYDKDF (reference sequence). CDR3 length equals 13 residues. CDR3 loop: CATSPYTRQEQFF. The CDR3 nucleotides are TGTGCCACCAGCCCATATACTAGGCAGGAGCAGTTCTTC. Combining the CDR3 with reference TRBV15 and TRBJ2-1 gives the whole variable domain DAMVIQNPRYQVTQFGKPVTLSCSQTLNHNVMYWYQQKSSQAPKLLFHYYDKDFNNEADTPDNFQSRRPNTSFCFLDIRSPGLGDTAMYLCATSPYTRQEQFFGPGTRLTVL.

This clone has just a few counts. With only one base between it and a far larger clone, this is likely a read error. This CDR3 is missing its conserved last phenylalanine or tryptophan, likely due to a read error. The V and J genes are TRBV29-1 and TRBJ1-2; D unclear. Deletions cut 2 bases from V and 4 bases from J, with 14 bases between. The germline CDR1 and CDR2 sequences are SQVTM and ANQGSEA. The length of the CDR3 is 14 residues. The CDR3 DNA sequence: TGCAGCGTTGAAAAGTCAGGACGAGGCTATGGCTACACCTTA. Its protein is CSVEKSGRGYGYTL.

This clone was picked up many times. This chain joins TRBV6-7 and TRBJ2-2; D might be TRBD1 or TRBD2, each matching 5 bases. TRBV6-7 is flagged as an ORF with uncertain function. V gave up 6 bases and J gave up 3 bases, with 11 bases separating them. The CDR3 runs 14 residues. The CDR3 is CASRSGTDTGELFF. The CDR3 coding sequence is TGTGCCAGCAGGTCAGGGACGGACACCGGGGAGCTGTTTTTT.

This clone was counted a few times. Since a much larger clone is just one base distant, this may be a read error. The rearrangement uses TRBV6-5 and TRBJ2-1, with 7 bases identical to TRBD2. This CDR3 region has 15 residues. CDR1 MNHEY and CDR2 SVGAGI come from the germline V gene. The trim removed 0 bases at V and 1 base at J, leaving 0 bases unmatched. Written as DNA, the CDR3 is TGTGCCAGCAGTTACTCTAGCGGGTCCTACAATGAGCAGTTCTTC. This sequence encodes CASSYSSGSYNEQFF.

The chain uses TRBV5-1 and TRBJ2-2, with TRBD2 matching 12 bases. V lost 4 bases, J lost 6 bases, and 10 bases stayed unmatched. Looked up from germline, CDR1 is SGHRS and CDR2 is YFSETQ. The CDR3 extends over 17 amino acids. CDR3 in amino acids: CASSDSGLAGRAGELFF. In DNA, the CDR3 is TGCGCCAGCAGCGATTCTGGACTAGCGGGACGGGCCGGGGAGCTGTTTTTT.